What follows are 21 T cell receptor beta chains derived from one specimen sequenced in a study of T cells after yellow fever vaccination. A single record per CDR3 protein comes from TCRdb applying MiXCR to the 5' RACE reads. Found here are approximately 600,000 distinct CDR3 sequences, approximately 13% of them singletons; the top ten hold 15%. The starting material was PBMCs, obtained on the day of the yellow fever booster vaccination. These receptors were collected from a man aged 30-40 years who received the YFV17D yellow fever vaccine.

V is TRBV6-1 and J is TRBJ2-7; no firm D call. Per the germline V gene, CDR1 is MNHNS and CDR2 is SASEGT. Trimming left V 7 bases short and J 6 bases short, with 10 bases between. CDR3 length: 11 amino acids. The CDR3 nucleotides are TGTGCCAGCACCCTTTGGCCCGAGCAGTACTTC. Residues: CASTLWPEQYF.

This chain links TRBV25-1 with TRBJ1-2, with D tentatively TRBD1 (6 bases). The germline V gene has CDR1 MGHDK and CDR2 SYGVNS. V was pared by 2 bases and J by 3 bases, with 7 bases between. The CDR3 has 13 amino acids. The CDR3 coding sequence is TGTGCCAGCAGTGAACAGGGGCACTATGGCTACACCTTC. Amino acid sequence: CASSEQGHYGYTF.

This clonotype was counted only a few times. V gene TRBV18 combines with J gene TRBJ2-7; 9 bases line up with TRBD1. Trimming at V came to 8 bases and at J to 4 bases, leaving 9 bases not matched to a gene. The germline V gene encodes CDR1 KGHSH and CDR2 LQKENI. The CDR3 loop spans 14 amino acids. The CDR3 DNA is TGTGCCAGCACCACGGGGGGACAGGGTTACGAGCAGTACTTC. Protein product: CASTTGGQGYEQYF.

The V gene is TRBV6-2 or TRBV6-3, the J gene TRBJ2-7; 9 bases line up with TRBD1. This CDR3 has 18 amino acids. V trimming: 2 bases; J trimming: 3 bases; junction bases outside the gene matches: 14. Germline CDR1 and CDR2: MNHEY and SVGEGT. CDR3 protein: CASSYQSGTGIGIYEQYF. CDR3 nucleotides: TGTGCCAGCAGTTACCAAAGCGGGACAGGGATCGGGATCTACGAGCAGTACTTC.

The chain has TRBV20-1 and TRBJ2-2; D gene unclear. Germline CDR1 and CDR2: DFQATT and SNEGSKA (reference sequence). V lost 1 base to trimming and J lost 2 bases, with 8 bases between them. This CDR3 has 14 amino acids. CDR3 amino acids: CSARADGNTGELFF. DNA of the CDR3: TGCAGTGCTAGAGCGGACGGAAACACCGGGGAGCTGTTTTTT.

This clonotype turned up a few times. The DNA of the CDR3 is TGTGCCAGCAGCTTATCACTAGTGGTCGTCTATGAGCAGTTCTTC. This encodes CASSLSLVVVYEQFF. This rearrangement joins TRBV7-9 to TRBJ2-1, with D tentatively TRBD2 (5 bases). Germline CDR1 is SEHNR and CDR2 is FQNEAQ (reference sequence). V was cut by 2 bases and J by 8 bases, with 16 bases left in between. The CDR3 has 15 residues.

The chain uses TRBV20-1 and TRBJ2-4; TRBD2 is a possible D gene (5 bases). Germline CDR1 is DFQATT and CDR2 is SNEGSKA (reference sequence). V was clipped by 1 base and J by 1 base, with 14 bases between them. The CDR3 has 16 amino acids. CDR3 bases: TGCAGTGCTAGAGTTCTGTCTAGCTGGGCCAAAAACATTCAGTACTTC. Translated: CSARVLSSWAKNIQYF.

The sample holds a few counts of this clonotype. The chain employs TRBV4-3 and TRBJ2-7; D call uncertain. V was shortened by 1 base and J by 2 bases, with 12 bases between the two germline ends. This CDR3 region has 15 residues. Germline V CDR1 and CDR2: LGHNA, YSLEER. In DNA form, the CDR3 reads TGCGCCAGCAGCCAAGTAGTAGGCAGAGCCTACGAGCAGTACTTC. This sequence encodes CASSQVVGRAYEQYF.

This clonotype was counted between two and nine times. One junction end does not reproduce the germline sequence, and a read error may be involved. The CDR3 coding sequence is TGTGCCAGCAGCGATCCGGGCGCCCGGGGGGACTTC. It is translated as CASSDPGARGDF. The V gene is TRBV28, the J gene TRBJ2-1, with 7 bases fitting TRBD2. This CDR3 is 12 amino acids long. The germline gives CDR1 MDHEN, CDR2 SYDVKM. Together with reference TRBV28 and TRBJ2-1, the CDR3 gives the full variable domain: DVKVTQSSRYLVKRTGEKVFLECVQDMDHENMFWYRQDPGLGLRLIYFSYDVKMKEKGDIPEGYSVSREKKERFSLILESASTNQTSMYLCASSDPGARGDFGPGTRLTVL.

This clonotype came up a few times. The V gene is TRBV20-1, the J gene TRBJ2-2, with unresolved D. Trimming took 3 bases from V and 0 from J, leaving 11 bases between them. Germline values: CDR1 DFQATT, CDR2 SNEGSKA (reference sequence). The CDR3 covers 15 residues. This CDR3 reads CSARPSMANTGELFF. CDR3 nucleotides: TGCAGTGCTAGGCCTTCTATGGCGAACACCGGGGAGCTGTTTTTT.

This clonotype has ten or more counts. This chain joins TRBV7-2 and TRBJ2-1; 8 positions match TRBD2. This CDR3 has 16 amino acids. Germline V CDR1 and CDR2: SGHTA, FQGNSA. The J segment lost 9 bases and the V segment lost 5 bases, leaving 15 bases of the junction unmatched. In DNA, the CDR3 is TGTGCCAGCAGCGGACTAGGGGCAACCGCGGGGGGTGAGCAGTTCTTC. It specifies CASSGLGATAGGEQFF.

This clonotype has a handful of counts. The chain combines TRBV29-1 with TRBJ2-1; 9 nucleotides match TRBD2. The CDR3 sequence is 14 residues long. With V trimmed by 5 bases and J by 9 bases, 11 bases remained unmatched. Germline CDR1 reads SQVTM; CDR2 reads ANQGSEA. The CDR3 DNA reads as TGCAGCGTTCGGTCGTTAGCGGGAGAGGTTGAGCAGTTCTTC. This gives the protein CSVRSLAGEVEQFF.

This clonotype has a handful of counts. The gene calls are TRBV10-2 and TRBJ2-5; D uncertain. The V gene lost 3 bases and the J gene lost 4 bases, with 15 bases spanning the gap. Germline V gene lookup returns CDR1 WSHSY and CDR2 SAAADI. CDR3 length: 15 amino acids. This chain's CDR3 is CASSEKRYNGETQYF. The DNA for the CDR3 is TGCGCCAGCAGTGAAAAGCGCTACAACGGAGAGACCCAGTACTTC.

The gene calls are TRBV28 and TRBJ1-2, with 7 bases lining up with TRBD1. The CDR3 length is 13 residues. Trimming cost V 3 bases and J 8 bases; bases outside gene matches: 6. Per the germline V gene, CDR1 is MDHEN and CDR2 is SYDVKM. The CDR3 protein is CASSFDREYGYTF. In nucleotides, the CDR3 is TGTGCCAGCAGTTTTGACAGGGAATACGGCTACACCTTC.

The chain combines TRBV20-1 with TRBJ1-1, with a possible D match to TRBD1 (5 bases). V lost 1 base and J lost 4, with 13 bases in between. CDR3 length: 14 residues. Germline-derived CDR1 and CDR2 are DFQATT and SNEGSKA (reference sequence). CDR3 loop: CSARVEGRPTEAFF. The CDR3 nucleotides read TGCAGTGCTAGAGTAGAGGGGCGCCCCACTGAAGCTTTCTTT.

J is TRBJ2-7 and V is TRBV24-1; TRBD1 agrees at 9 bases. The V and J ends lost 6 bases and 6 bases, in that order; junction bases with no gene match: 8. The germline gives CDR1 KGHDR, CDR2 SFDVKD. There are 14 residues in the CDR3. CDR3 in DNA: TGTGCCACCAGTCCCCGGGACAGGGTGAGCGAGCAGTACTTC. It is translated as CATSPRDRVSEQYF.

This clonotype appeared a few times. CDR3 sequence reads: CASTGQGTGPYEQYF. CDR3 nucleotide sequence: TGCGCCAGCACTGGCCAGGGGACAGGGCCCTACGAGCAGTACTTC. This chain links TRBV5-1 with TRBJ2-7; TRBD1 agrees at 9 bases. The CDR3 length is 15 residues. Germline V gene data show CDR1 as SGHRS and CDR2 as YFSETQ. The V gene end was trimmed by 6 bases and the J gene end by 2 bases; junction bases not matched to a gene: 9.

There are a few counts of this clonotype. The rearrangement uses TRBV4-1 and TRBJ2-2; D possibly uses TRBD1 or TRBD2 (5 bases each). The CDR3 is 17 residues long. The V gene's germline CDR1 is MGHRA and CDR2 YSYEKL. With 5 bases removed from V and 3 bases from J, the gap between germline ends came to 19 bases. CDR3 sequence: CASSGRGQGPYTGELFF. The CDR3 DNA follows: TGCGCCAGCAGCGGTCGGGGCCAGGGACCCTACACCGGGGAGCTGTTTTTT.

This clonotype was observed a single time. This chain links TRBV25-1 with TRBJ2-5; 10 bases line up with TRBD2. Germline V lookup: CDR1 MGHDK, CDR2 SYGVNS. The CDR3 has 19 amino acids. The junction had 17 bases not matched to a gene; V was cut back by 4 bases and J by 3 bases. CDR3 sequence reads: CASSGHRGSGRAGKETQYF. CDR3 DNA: TGTGCCAGCAGTGGCCACCGGGGAAGCGGGAGGGCGGGGAAAGAGACCCAGTACTTC.

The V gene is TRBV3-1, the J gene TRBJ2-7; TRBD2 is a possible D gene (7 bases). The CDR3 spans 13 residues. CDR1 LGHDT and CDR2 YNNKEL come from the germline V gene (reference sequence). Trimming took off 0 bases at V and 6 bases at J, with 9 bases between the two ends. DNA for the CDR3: TGTGCCAGCAGCCAAGATGGGGGGGCCGAGCAGTACTTC. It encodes CASSQDGGAEQYF.

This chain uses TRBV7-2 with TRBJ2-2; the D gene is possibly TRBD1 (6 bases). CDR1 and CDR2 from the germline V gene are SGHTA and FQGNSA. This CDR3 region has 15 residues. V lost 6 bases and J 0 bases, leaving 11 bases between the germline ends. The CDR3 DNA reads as TGTGCCAGCAGACTGGGGGCTGCGAACACCGGGGAGCTGTTTTTT. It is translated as CASRLGAANTGELFF.